The rows below give T cell receptor beta chains drawn from one sample of a study of CD8+ T cells in alopecia areata. Sequencing was performed with immunoSEQ multiplex PCR; in TCRdb, only in-frame clones are kept and a portion is missing. Of about 200,000 clones listed, 50% to 75% are singletons. Specimen: CD4+ T cells sorted from blood, collected at week 4, from a patient treated with tofacitinib. These receptors all stem from a human donor with alopecia areata. Both conserved end residues are trimmed from each CDR3.

V	J	length	CDR3
TRBV29-1	TRBJ2-2	9	SVVGTGELF
TRBV27	TRBJ1-2	14	ASSLRGAGAFYGYT
TRBV5-6	TRBJ2-5	11	ASSRDSPGTQY
TRBV11-2	TRBJ2-1	13	ASSLWGLADDEQF
TRBV5-6	TRBJ2-4	11	ASSLAGRGIQY
TRBV23-1	TRBJ1-5	12	ASSRRRVTQPQH
TRBV2	TRBJ2-3	13	ASRPRWSVTDTQY
TRBV19	TRBJ1-6	13	ASSISAQRGSPLH
TRBV7-2	TRBJ2-2	10	ASSSYTGELF
TRBV7-8	TRBJ2-2	19	ASSLVLGSIFGLAHTGELF
TRBV7-2	.	13	ASSIQTGEGYEQY
TRBV29-1	TRBJ2-3	13	SVVGQGMRTDTQY
TRBV2	TRBJ2-2	13	ASREGLAGSGELF
TRBV9	TRBJ1-1	12	ASSVIGQDAEAF
TRBV10-3	TRBJ1-4	14	AISESTGQGREKLF
TRBV29-1	TRBJ2-3	10	SVGKIRDTQY
TRBV29-1	TRBJ2-7	8	SVRTYEQY
TRBV6-6	TRBJ2-7	11	ASSRDRDYEQY
TRBV7-9	TRBJ2-5	11	ASSSQGAETQY
TRBV29-1	TRBJ2-3	11	SADPRVTDTQY
TRBV5-6	TRBJ2-1	11	ASSSDRGNEQF
TRBV19	TRBJ2-3	14	ASSKRLAGGGDTQY
TRBV7-2	TRBJ1-1	10	ASSLVVSGAF
TRBV5-1	TRBJ1-4	12	ASSSQGRNEKLF
TRBV6-5	TRBJ2-1	13	ASRRRDWPYNEQF
TRBV1	TRBJ2-7	11	TSSGTVSYEQY
TRBV5-6	TRBJ1-1	13	ASSWAGGKMVEAF
TRBV30	TRBJ2-3	13	AWSDLYPSTDTQY
TRBV5-1	TRBJ1-1	11	ASSLQQGEEAF